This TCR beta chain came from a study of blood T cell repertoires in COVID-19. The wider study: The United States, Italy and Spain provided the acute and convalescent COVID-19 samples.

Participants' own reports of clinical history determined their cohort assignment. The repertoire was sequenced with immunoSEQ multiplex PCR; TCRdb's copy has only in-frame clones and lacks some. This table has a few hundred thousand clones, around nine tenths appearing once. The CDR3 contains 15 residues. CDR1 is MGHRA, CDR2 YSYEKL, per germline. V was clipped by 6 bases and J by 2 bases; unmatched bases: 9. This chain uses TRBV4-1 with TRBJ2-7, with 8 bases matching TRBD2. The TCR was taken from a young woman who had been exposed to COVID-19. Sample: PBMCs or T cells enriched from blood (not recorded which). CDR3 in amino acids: CASSRQREPPYEQYF. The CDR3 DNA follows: TGCGCCAGCAGTCGACAGCGGGAGCCTCCCTACGAGCAGTACTTC.